A single sample gave rise to the 2 T cell receptor beta chains below, sequenced in a study of T cell responses to AZD1222 COVID-19 vaccine. TCRdb's table, derived via immunoSEQ multiplex PCR, lists solely in-frame clones and lacks some. The table lists fewer than 150,000 clones, roughly nine tenths of them singletons. The specimen comprised peripheral blood, sampled 28 days after the second AZD1222 dose. All receptors come from an adult who received the AZD1222 COVID-19 vaccine.

The gene calls are TRBV21-1 and TRBJ1-1. TRBV21-1 represents a pseudogene. The CDR3 is made up of 15 amino acids. This CDR3 is CASSPKRPNPPQAFF. CDR3 bases: TGTGCCAGCAGCCCCAAGAGGCCCAACCCTCCCCAAGCTTTCTTT.

The chain recombines TRBV27 with TRBJ1-1; D unresolved. The CDR3 is 15 amino acids. V lost 2 bases to trimming and J lost 4 bases, with 14 bases between them. Germline-derived CDR1 and CDR2 are MNHEY and SMNVEV (reference sequence). The CDR3 protein is CASSLIRKDGTEAFF. The DNA of the CDR3 is TGTGCCAGCAGTTTAATCAGGAAGGATGGCACTGAAGCTTTCTTT.